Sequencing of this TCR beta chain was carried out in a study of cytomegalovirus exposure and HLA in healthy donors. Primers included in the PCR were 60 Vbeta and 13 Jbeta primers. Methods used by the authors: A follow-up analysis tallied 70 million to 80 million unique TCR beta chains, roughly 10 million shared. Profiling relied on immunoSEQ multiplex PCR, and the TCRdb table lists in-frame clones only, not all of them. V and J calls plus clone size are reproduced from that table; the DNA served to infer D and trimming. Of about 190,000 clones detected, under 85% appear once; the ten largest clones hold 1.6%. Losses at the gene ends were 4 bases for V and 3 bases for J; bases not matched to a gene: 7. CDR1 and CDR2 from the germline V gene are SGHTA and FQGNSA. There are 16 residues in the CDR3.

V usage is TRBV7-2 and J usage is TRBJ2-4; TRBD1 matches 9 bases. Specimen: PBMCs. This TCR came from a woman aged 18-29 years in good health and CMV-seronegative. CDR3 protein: CASSSQGQGGKNIQYF. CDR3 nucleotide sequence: TGTGCCAGCAGCTCACAGGGACAGGGAGGCAAAAACATTCAGTACTTC.